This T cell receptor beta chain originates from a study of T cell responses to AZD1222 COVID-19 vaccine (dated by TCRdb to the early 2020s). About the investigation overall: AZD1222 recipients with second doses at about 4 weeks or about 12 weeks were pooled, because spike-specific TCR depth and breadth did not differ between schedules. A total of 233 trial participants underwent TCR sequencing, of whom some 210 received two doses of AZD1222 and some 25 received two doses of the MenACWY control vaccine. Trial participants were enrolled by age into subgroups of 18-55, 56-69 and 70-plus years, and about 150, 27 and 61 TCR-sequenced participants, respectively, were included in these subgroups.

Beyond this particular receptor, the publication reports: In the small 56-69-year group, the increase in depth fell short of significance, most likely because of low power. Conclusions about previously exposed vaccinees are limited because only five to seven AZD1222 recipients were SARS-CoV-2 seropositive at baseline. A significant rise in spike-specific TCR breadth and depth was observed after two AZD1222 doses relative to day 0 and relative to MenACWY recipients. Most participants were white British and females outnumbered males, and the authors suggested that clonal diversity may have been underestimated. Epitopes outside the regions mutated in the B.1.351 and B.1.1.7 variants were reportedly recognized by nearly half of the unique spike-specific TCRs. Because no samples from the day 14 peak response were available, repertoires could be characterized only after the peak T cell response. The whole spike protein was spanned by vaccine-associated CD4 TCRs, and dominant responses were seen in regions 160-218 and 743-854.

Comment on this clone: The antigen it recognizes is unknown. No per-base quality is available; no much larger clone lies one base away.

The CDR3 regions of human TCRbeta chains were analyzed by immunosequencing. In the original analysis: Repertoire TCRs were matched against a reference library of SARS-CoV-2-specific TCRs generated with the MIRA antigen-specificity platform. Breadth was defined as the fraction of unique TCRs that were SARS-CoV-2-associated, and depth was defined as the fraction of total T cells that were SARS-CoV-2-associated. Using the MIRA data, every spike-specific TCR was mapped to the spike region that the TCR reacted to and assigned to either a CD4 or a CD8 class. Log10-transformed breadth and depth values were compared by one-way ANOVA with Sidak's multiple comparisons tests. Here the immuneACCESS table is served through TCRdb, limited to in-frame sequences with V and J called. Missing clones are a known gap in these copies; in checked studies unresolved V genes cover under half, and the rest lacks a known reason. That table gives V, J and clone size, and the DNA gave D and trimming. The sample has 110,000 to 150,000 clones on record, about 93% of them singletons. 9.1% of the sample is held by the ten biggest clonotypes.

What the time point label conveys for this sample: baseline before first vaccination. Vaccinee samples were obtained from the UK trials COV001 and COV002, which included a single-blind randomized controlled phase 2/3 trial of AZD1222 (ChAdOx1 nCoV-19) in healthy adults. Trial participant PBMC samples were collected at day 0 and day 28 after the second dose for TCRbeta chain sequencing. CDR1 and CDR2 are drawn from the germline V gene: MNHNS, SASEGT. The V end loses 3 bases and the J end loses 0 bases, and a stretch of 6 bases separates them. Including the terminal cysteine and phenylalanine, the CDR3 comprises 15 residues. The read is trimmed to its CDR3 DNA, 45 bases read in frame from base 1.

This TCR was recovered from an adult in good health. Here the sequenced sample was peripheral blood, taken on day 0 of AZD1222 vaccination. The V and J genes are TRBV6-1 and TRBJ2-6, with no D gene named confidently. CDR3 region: CASSDQPSGANVLTF. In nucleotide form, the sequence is TGTGCCAGCAGTGATCAGCCCTCTGGGGCCAACGTCCTGACTTTC.